Listed below are T cell receptor beta chains from one sample, sequenced in a study of spatial heterogeneity in lung cancer. MiXCR, applied by TCRdb to the 5' RACE reads, yields one record per CDR3 protein. Of under 45,000 distinct CDR3 sequences in the sample, over 6.5% were seen once. The sequenced sample was PBMCs, obtained at follow-up. The origin of the receptors is a male donor with early-stage non-small cell lung cancer. Each CDR3 is given with its conserved first and last residue. D genes are given only for firm matches.

d_gene,j_gene,v_gene,CDR3aa
NA,TRBJ2-5,TRBV30,CAWSVGLEETQYF
NA,TRBJ1-1,TRBV11-2,CASSLGGGVTEAFF
TRBD1,TRBJ1-4,TRBV5-5,CASSFGTGGIEKLFF
NA,TRBJ2-5,TRBV7-2,CASSLLLVRETQYF
TRBD2,TRBJ2-7,TRBV18,CASSSGLAGVSYEQYF
NA,TRBJ2-1,TRBV6-6,CASAGGTPNEQFF
TRBD2,TRBJ2-7,TRBV5-4,CASSEGLAGGPYEQYF
NA,TRBJ2-6,TRBV5-1,CASSLGSSGANVLTF
TRBD2,TRBJ2-5,TRBV20-1,CSAGPSFSGAIMVTQYF
NA,TRBJ2-7,TRBV9,CASSDEGRGEQYF
NA,TRBJ2-2,TRBV7-3,CASSASSNTGELFF
NA,TRBJ2-5,TRBV27,CASSYSGEETQYF
NA,TRBJ1-5,TRBV20-1,CSATRDISNQPQHF
NA,TRBJ2-3,TRBV5-1,CASRPNGVMGTDTQYF
NA,TRBJ2-7,TRBV7-9,CASSFTGEQYF
NA,TRBJ2-3,TRBV29-1,CSVERPTGEKADTQYF
NA,TRBJ2-1,TRBV5-5,CASSLVLFGEQFF
NA,TRBJ2-5,TRBV29-1,CSVAGTPKETQYF
TRBD2,TRBJ2-3,TRBV27,CASSLSVAGGTDTQYF
NA,TRBJ1-1,TRBV6-5,CASSAYGSNTEAFF
TRBD1,TRBJ1-1,TRBV3-1,CASSRGDSEAFF
NA,TRBJ2-5,TRBV20-1,CSAKDWRQGNQETQYF
NA,TRBJ2-1,TRBV9,CASSVRGSSYNEQFF
NA,TRBJ1-1,TRBV18,CASSPGGPSLNTEAFF
NA,TRBJ2-1,TRBV18,CASSPQDSSYNEQFF
TRBD2,TRBJ2-1,TRBV7-3,CASSETSGGDGEQFF
TRBD1,TRBJ2-7,TRBV6-5,CASTGLGLTGDHEQYF
NA,TRBJ1-2,TRBV5-1,CASSLSARGDGYTF
NA,TRBJ1-3,TRBV15,CATSRDSTRYSGNTIYF
NA,TRBJ2-7,TRBV30,CAWRGVGYYEQYF
NA,TRBJ1-4,TRBV29-1,CSVAGQPNEKLFF
NA,TRBJ1-2,TRBV7-8,CASSGIANYGYTF
NA,TRBJ2-1,TRBV9,CASSVDGRDNEQFF
NA,TRBJ2-3,TRBV9,CASSRPLYF
NA,TRBJ2-5,TRBV10-3,CAISESLGGEETQYF
TRBD1,TRBJ1-1,TRBV6-2/TRBV6-3,CASNTGGGEAFF
NA,TRBJ2-2,TRBV2,CASSAVGGSTGELFF
NA,TRBJ1-1,TRBV5-1,CASRQETQQNTEAFF
NA,TRBJ1-2,TRBV3-1,CASSQSGGGLDGYTF
NA,TRBJ2-2,TRBV6-1,CASSERTAGELFF
NA,TRBJ2-7,TRBV29-1,CSALQDYEQYF
TRBD2,TRBJ2-1,TRBV7-2,CASSPTGRGGQNEQFF
NA,TRBJ1-5,TRBV2,CASSENRPDQPQHF
NA,TRBJ2-5,TRBV7-9,CASGGEIRETQYF
NA,TRBJ2-5,TRBV6-1,CASSEASQRETQYF
TRBD2,TRBJ2-3,TRBV5-1,CASSPRLAGGTDTQYF
NA,TRBJ2-7,TRBV7-8,CASSLWGLVHPYEQYF
NA,TRBJ2-3,TRBV11-2,CASSPLSGTDTQYF
NA,TRBJ2-3,TRBV9,CASSVAGITDTQYF
NA,TRBJ1-1,TRBV11-2,CASSLEGANTEAFF
TRBD1,TRBJ2-1,TRBV11-2,CASSLGPGTGFNEQFF
NA,TRBJ2-3,TRBV7-8,CASSLETGLTDTQYF
NA,TRBJ1-2,TRBV12-3/TRBV12-4,CASSRWNYGYTF